This T cell receptor beta chain was identified during a study of blood T cell repertoires in COVID-19. Study-level background: Acute-phase and convalescent COVID-19 samples originated in the United States, Italy and Spain.

In the original analysis: Quantification of nucleated cells was approximated via reference gene primer amplification. The data were produced by immunoSEQ multiplex PCR, yet TCRdb's version contains in-frame clones alone and is incomplete. V and J calls plus clone size are reproduced from that table; the DNA served to infer D and trimming. The repertoire holds 60,000 to 75,000 clones, with roughly 88% as singletons. This CDR3 spans 16 amino acids. Germline CDR1 reads SGHRS; CDR2 reads YFSETQ. V was clipped by 2 bases and J by 0 bases, with 13 bases between them. This chain links TRBV5-1 with TRBJ2-3, with D possibly TRBD2 on 6 matching bases. Specimen: peripheral blood. The receptor comes from a human donor in a cohort sampled during active COVID-19. In DNA form, the CDR3 reads TGCGCCAGCAGCTTAGCTAGCGCACCTAGCACAGATACGCAGTATTTT. Its translation: CASSLASAPSTDTQYF.